The rows below give T cell receptor beta chains drawn from one sample of a study of blood T cell repertoires in COVID-19. Clones were sequenced by immunoSEQ multiplex PCR, and TCRdb holds only the in-frame ones, with some missing. The table records roughly 140,000 clones, over 70% of them present only once. Sequenced sample: peripheral blood. The source of these receptors is a woman aged 60-70 years with acute or convalescent COVID-19. The CDR3 runs from the conserved cysteine through the conserved F or W. Each record gives: clone size, V gene, J gene, D gene, CDR3 protein, CDR3 DNA. D genes are given only for firm matches. A row's size may be missing; if present it is once, few, many or a size class.

clone_size: -
v_call: TRBV7-8
j_call: TRBJ1-2
d_call: -
cdr3_aa: CASSLQGRSYGYTF
cdr3_nt: TGTGCCAGCAGCCTACAGGGACGGTCCTATGGCTACACCTTC

clone_size: few
v_call: TRBV28
j_call: TRBJ1-5
d_call: -
cdr3_aa: CASRDSLRNQPQHF
cdr3_nt: TGTGCCAGCAGGGATTCCCTGCGGAACCAGCCCCAGCATTTT

clone_size: -
v_call: TRBV11-2
j_call: TRBJ2-6
d_call: -
cdr3_aa: CASSLGRGLLFSGANVLTF
cdr3_nt: TGTGCCAGCAGCCTAGGGCGGGGGCTCTTATTCTCTGGGGCCAACGTCCTGACTTTC

clone_size: -
v_call: TRBV6-6
j_call: TRBJ1-1
d_call: -
cdr3_aa: CASSYPQGANTEAFF
cdr3_nt: TGTGCCAGCAGTTACCCACAGGGAGCGAACACTGAAGCTTTCTTT

clone_size: -
v_call: TRBV5-1
j_call: TRBJ2-1
d_call: -
cdr3_aa: CASSPGSNEQFF
cdr3_nt: TGCGCCAGCAGCCCCGGGTCCAATGAGCAGTTCTTC

clone_size: once
v_call: TRBV6-5
j_call: TRBJ2-7
d_call: TRBD2
cdr3_aa: CASGRTSSNEQYF
cdr3_nt: TGTGCCAGCGGGCGGACTAGCTCAAACGAGCAGTACTTC

clone_size: -
v_call: TRBV11-2
j_call: TRBJ1-1
d_call: -
cdr3_aa: CASSLVSGTTEAFF
cdr3_nt: TGTGCCAGCAGCTTAGTGTCGGGGACAACTGAAGCTTTCTTT

clone_size: few
v_call: TRBV19
j_call: TRBJ2-1
d_call: TRBD2
cdr3_aa: CASSMSGNRNEQFF
cdr3_nt: TGTGCCAGTAGTATGAGCGGGAACAGAAATGAGCAGTTCTTC

clone_size: -
v_call: TRBV20-1
j_call: TRBJ2-5
d_call: -
cdr3_aa: CSASRYQETQYF
cdr3_nt: TGCAGTGCTAGTCGTTACCAAGAGACCCAGTACTTC

clone_size: once
v_call: TRBV28
j_call: TRBJ2-3
d_call: TRBD2
cdr3_aa: CASSLGPTSGSPSDTQYF
cdr3_nt: TGTGCCAGCAGTTTAGGGCCCACTAGCGGGAGTCCCTCAGATACGCAGTATTTT

clone_size: many
v_call: TRBV28
j_call: TRBJ2-6
d_call: -
cdr3_aa: CASSLGNSGANVLTF
cdr3_nt: TGTGCCAGCAGCCTCGGTAACTCTGGGGCCAACGTCCTGACTTTC

clone_size: -
v_call: TRBV3-1/TRBV3-2
j_call: TRBJ2-7
d_call: -
cdr3_aa: CASSHPAEAPMDRFYEQYF
cdr3_nt: TGTGCCAGCAGCCACCCTGCGGAGGCCCCGATGGACCGGTTCTACGAGCAGTACTTC

clone_size: -
v_call: TRBV27
j_call: TRBJ2-3
d_call: -
cdr3_aa: CASSEPGTDTQYF
cdr3_nt: TGTGCCAGCAGTGAACCGGGCACAGATACGCAGTATTTT

clone_size: -
v_call: TRBV3-1/TRBV3-2
j_call: TRBJ2-1
d_call: -
cdr3_aa: CASSQSGLGSYNEQFF
cdr3_nt: TGTGCCAGCAGCCAATCAGGGTTGGGGTCCTACAATGAGCAGTTCTTC

clone_size: -
v_call: TRBV30
j_call: TRBJ2-7
d_call: -
cdr3_aa: CAWSIAPYYEQYF
cdr3_nt: TGTGCCTGGAGTATAGCCCCCTACTACGAGCAGTACTTC

clone_size: -
v_call: TRBV5-1
j_call: TRBJ2-3
d_call: -
cdr3_aa: CASSFLGRPDTQYF
cdr3_nt: TGCGCCAGCAGCTTTCTGGGGCGACCAGATACGCAGTATTTT

clone_size: once
v_call: TRBV29-1
j_call: TRBJ2-3
d_call: -
cdr3_aa: CSGTEGGTSTDTQYF
cdr3_nt: TGCAGCGGGACCGAGGGGGGGACTAGCACAGATACGCAGTATTTT

clone_size: once
v_call: TRBV5-4
j_call: TRBJ2-1
d_call: TRBD2
cdr3_aa: CASSVAGTSAYNEQFF
cdr3_nt: TGTGCCAGCAGCGTCGCCGGGACTAGCGCGTACAATGAGCAGTTCTTC

clone_size: -
v_call: TRBV28
j_call: TRBJ1-4
d_call: -
cdr3_aa: CASSFGKEKLFF
cdr3_nt: TGTGCCAGCAGTTTCGGGAAGGAAAAACTGTTTTTT

clone_size: few
v_call: TRBV7-8
j_call: TRBJ2-1
d_call: TRBD2
cdr3_aa: CASSLRSAGGDNEQFF
cdr3_nt: TGTGCCAGCAGCCTCCGTTCGGCGGGAGGAGACAATGAGCAGTTCTTC

clone_size: -
v_call: TRBV25-1
j_call: TRBJ2-5
d_call: TRBD2
cdr3_aa: CASSEFGTSGKETQYF
cdr3_nt: TGTGCCAGCAGTGAATTTGGGACTAGCGGGAAAGAGACCCAGTACTTC

clone_size: -
v_call: TRBV5-1
j_call: TRBJ1-1
d_call: -
cdr3_aa: CASSSRPANTEAFF
cdr3_nt: TGCGCCAGCAGCTCCAGGCCGGCAAACACTGAAGCTTTCTTT

clone_size: -
v_call: TRBV5-1
j_call: TRBJ2-1
d_call: -
cdr3_aa: CASHQEGPWDEQFF
cdr3_nt: TGCGCCAGCCACCAGGAGGGACCCTGGGATGAGCAGTTCTTC

clone_size: few
v_call: TRBV10-2
j_call: TRBJ2-7
d_call: TRBD2
cdr3_aa: CASSRGKSGRVNYEQYF
cdr3_nt: TGCGCCAGCAGCAGGGGTAAGAGCGGGAGGGTTAACTACGAGCAGTACTTC

clone_size: few
v_call: TRBV5-1
j_call: TRBJ2-3
d_call: -
cdr3_aa: CASSFGGGSLFSSTDTQYF
cdr3_nt: TGCGCCAGCAGCTTCGGCGGAGGGAGCCTCTTTTCTAGCACAGATACGCAGTATTTT

clone_size: few
v_call: TRBV29-1
j_call: TRBJ2-6
d_call: -
cdr3_aa: CSVLFPSGANVLTF
cdr3_nt: TGCAGCGTTTTATTCCCCTCTGGGGCCAACGTCCTGACTTTC

clone_size: -
v_call: TRBV5-6
j_call: TRBJ2-3
d_call: TRBD2
cdr3_aa: CASSLGVGGRTDTQYF
cdr3_nt: TGTGCCAGCAGCTTGGGGGTTGGCGGGAGAACAGATACGCAGTATTTT

clone_size: -
v_call: TRBV12-3/TRBV12-4
j_call: TRBJ2-1
d_call: -
cdr3_aa: CASRGHEQFF
cdr3_nt: TGTGCCAGCAGGGGGCATGAGCAGTTCTTC

clone_size: -
v_call: TRBV10-3
j_call: TRBJ1-2
d_call: -
cdr3_aa: CATKAQTGELGYTF
cdr3_nt: TGTGCCACCAAAGCGCAGACGGGGGAGCTCGGCTACACCTTC

clone_size: -
v_call: TRBV5-1
j_call: TRBJ2-5
d_call: -
cdr3_aa: CASSLGLTATQETQYF
cdr3_nt: TGCGCCAGCAGCTTGGGGCTGACAGCCACGCAAGAGACCCAGTACTTC

clone_size: -
v_call: TRBV27
j_call: TRBJ2-1
d_call: TRBD1
cdr3_aa: CASSLGTGGNNEQFF
cdr3_nt: TGTGCCAGCAGTTTAGGGACAGGTGGTAACAATGAGCAGTTCTTC

clone_size: -
v_call: TRBV5-1
j_call: TRBJ1-1
d_call: TRBD1
cdr3_aa: CASSLDPGQGRTEAFF
cdr3_nt: TGCGCCAGCAGCTTGGACCCAGGACAGGGGCGTACTGAAGCTTTCTTT

clone_size: -
v_call: TRBV3-1/TRBV3-2
j_call: TRBJ2-1
d_call: TRBD1
cdr3_aa: CASSQVPGQGTEQFF
cdr3_nt: TGTGCCAGCAGCCAAGTACCGGGACAGGGGACTGAGCAGTTCTTC

clone_size: once
v_call: TRBV7-2
j_call: TRBJ2-1
d_call: TRBD2
cdr3_aa: CASSLAHASGGTYNEQFF
cdr3_nt: TGTGCCAGCAGCTTAGCGCATGCTAGCGGGGGCACCTACAATGAGCAGTTCTTC

clone_size: few
v_call: TRBV12-3/TRBV12-4
j_call: TRBJ1-2
d_call: TRBD1
cdr3_aa: CASSATGRNGYTF
cdr3_nt: TGTGCCAGCAGTGCGACAGGGAGAAATGGCTACACCTTC

clone_size: -
v_call: TRBV6-5
j_call: TRBJ1-3
d_call: -
cdr3_aa: CASSYTGGSSGNTIYF
cdr3_nt: TGTGCCAGCAGTTACACGGGGGGCAGCTCTGGAAACACCATATATTTT

clone_size: -
v_call: TRBV7-9
j_call: TRBJ1-2
d_call: -
cdr3_aa: CASSSERLGAGYTF
cdr3_nt: TGTGCCAGCAGCTCCGAGAGACTCGGCGCTGGCTACACCTTC

clone_size: -
v_call: TRBV5-1
j_call: TRBJ1-1
d_call: TRBD1
cdr3_aa: CASSSGTANTEAFF
cdr3_nt: TGCGCCAGCAGCTCCGGGACAGCAAACACTGAAGCTTTCTTT

clone_size: -
v_call: TRBV10-3
j_call: TRBJ2-1
d_call: TRBD2
cdr3_aa: CAIRLAGSPGNEQFF
cdr3_nt: TGTGCCATCCGACTAGCGGGGAGCCCCGGCAATGAGCAGTTCTTC

clone_size: -
v_call: TRBV7-8
j_call: TRBJ1-1
d_call: TRBD1
cdr3_aa: CASSEGQENTEAFF
cdr3_nt: TGTGCCAGCAGCGAGGGACAGGAGAACACTGAAGCTTTCTTT

clone_size: -
v_call: TRBV28
j_call: TRBJ2-5
d_call: -
cdr3_aa: CASRGRGETQYF
cdr3_nt: TGTGCCAGCAGAGGTAGGGGGGAGACCCAGTACTTC

clone_size: -
v_call: TRBV12-3/TRBV12-4
j_call: TRBJ2-7
d_call: -
cdr3_aa: CASSLRRIWEQYF
cdr3_nt: TGTGCCAGCAGTTTACGGAGGATCTGGGAGCAGTACTTC

clone_size: -
v_call: TRBV6-6
j_call: TRBJ2-7
d_call: TRBD2
cdr3_aa: CASRGTSGRHYEQYF
cdr3_nt: TGTGCCAGCAGAGGGACTAGCGGGAGACACTACGAGCAGTACTTC

clone_size: -
v_call: TRBV12-5
j_call: TRBJ1-5
d_call: TRBD1
cdr3_aa: CASGLPGTGLNQPQHF
cdr3_nt: TGTGCTAGTGGTTTACCGGGGACAGGGCTTAATCAGCCCCAGCATTTT

clone_size: -
v_call: TRBV30
j_call: TRBJ1-1
d_call: -
cdr3_aa: CAWRGALWTEAFF
cdr3_nt: TGTGCCTGGAGGGGGGCCCTTTGGACTGAAGCTTTCTTT

clone_size: -
v_call: TRBV2
j_call: TRBJ1-1
d_call: -
cdr3_aa: CASRGGENTEAFF
cdr3_nt: TGTGCCAGCAGGGGGGGAGAGAACACTGAAGCTTTCTTT

clone_size: -
v_call: TRBV3-1/TRBV3-2
j_call: TRBJ2-7
d_call: TRBD2
cdr3_aa: CASSPGLAGSYEQYF
cdr3_nt: TGTGCCAGCAGCCCGGGACTAGCGGGATCCTACGAGCAGTACTTC

clone_size: -
v_call: TRBV28
j_call: TRBJ2-2
d_call: TRBD1
cdr3_aa: CASRQQGARTGELFF
cdr3_nt: TGTGCCAGCCGCCAACAGGGGGCCCGCACCGGGGAGCTGTTTTTT